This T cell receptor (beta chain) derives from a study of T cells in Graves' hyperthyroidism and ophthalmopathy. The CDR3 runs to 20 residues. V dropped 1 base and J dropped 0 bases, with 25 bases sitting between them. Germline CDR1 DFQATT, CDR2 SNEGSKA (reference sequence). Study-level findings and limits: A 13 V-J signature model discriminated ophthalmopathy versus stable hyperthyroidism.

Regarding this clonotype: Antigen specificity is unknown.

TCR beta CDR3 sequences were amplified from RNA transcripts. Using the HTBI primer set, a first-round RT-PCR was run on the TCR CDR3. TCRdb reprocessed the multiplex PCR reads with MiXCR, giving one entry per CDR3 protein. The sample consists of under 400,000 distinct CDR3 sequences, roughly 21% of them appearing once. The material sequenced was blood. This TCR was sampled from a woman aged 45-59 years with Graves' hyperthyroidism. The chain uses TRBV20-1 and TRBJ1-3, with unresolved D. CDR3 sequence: CSARGLPIPGRGTSGNTIYF. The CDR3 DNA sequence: TGCAGTGCTAGAGGCCTCCCCATCCCCGGCCGTGGCACCTCTGGAAACACCATATATTTT.